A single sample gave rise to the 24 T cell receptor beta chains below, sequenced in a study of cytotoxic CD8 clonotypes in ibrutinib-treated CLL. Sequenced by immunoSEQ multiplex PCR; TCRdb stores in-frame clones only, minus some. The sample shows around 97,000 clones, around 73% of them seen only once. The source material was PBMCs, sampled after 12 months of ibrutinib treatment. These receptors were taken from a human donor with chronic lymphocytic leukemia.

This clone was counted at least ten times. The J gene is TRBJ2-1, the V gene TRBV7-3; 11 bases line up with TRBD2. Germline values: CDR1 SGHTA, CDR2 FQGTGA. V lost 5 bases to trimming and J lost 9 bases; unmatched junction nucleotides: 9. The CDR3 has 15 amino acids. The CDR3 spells CASSQTSGVFGEQFF. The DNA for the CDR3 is TGTGCCAGCAGCCAGACTAGCGGGGTATTCGGTGAGCAGTTCTTC.

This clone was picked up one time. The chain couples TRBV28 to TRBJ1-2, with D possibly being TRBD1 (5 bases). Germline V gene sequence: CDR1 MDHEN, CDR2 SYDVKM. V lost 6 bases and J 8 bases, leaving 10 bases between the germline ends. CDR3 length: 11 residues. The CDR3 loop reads CASSFRDGYTF. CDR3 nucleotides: TGTGCCAGCAGCTTCAGGGACGGCTACACCTTC.

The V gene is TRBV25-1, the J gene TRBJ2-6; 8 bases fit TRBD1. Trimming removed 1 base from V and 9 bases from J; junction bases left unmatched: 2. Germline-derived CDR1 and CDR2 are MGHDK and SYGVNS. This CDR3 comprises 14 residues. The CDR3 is CASSEFGQGNVLTF. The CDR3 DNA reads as TGTGCCAGCAGTGAATTCGGACAGGGCAACGTCCTGACTTTC.

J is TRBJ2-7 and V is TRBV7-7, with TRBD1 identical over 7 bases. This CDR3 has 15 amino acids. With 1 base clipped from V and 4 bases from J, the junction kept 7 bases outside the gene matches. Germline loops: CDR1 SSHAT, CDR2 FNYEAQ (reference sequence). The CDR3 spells CASSLEQGFAYEQYF. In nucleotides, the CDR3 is TGTGCCAGCAGCTTAGAACAGGGGTTTGCGTACGAGCAGTACTTC.

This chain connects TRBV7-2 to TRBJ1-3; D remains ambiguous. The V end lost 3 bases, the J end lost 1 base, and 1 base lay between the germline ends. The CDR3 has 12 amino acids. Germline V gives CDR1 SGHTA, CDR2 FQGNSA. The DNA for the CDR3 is TGTGCCAGCAGCTTTTCTGGAAACACCATATATTTT. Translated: CASSFSGNTIYF.

The CDR3 DNA sequence: TGTGCCAGCAAAACCACGACAGGGGCGTACGAGCAGTACTTC. As protein: CASKTTTGAYEQYF. The chain is built from TRBV13 and TRBJ2-7; TRBD1 agrees at 8 bases. The germline V gene has CDR1 PRHDT and CDR2 FYEKMQ (reference sequence). V trimming: 7 bases; J trimming: 4 bases; junction bases outside the gene matches: 9. The CDR3 sequence is 14 residues long.

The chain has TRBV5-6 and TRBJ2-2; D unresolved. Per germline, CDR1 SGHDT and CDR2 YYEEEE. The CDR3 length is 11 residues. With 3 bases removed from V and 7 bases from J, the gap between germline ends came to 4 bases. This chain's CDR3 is CASSSGGELFF. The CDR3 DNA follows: TGTGCCAGCAGCTCCGGCGGGGAGCTGTTTTTT.

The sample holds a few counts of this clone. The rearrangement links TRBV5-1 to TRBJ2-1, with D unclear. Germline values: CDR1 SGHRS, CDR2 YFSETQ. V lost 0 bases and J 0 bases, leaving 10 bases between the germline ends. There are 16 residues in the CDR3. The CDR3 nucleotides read TGCGCCAGCAGCTTGGTTGAGTTTAGCTCCTACAATGAGCAGTTCTTC. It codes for CASSLVEFSSYNEQFF.

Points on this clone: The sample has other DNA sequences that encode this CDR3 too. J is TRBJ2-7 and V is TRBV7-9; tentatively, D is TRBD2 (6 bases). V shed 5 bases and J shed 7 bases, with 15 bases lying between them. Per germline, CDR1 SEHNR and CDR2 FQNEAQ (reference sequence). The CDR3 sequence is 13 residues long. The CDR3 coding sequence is TGTGCCAGCAGCCTACGGGACCGGGGGGAGCAGTACTTC. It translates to CASSLRDRGEQYF. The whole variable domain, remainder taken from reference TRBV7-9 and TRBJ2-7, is DTGVSQNPRHKITKRGQNVTFRCDPISEHNRLYWYRQTLGQGPEFLTYFQNEAQLEKSRLLSDRFSAERPKGSFSTLEIQRTEQGDSAMYLCASSLRDRGEQYFGPGTRLTVT.

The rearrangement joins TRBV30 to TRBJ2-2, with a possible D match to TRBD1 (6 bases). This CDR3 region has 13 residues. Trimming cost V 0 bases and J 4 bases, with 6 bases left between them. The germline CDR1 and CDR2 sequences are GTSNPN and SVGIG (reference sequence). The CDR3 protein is CAWSVGGTGELFF. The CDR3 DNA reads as TGTGCCTGGAGTGTAGGGGGCACCGGGGAGCTGTTTTTT.

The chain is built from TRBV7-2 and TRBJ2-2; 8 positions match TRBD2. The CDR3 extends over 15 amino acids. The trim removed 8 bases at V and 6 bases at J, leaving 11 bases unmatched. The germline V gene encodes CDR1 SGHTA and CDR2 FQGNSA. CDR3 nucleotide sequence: TGTGCCAGCGGATCCCTTAGCGGGGCGGCCGGGGAGCTGTTTTTT. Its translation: CASGSLSGAAGELFF.

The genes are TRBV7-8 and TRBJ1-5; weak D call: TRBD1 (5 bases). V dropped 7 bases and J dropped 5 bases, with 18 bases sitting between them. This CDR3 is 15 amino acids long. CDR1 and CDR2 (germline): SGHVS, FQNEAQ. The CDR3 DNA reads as TGTGCCAGCACCCCTAAGGGGTTTGTGGATCAGCCCCAGCATTTT. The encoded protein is CASTPKGFVDQPQHF.

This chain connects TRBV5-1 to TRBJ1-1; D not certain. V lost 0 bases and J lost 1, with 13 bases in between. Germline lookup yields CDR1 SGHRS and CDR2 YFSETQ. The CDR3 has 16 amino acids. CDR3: CASSLDVGVGNTEAFF. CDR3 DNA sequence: TGCGCCAGCAGCTTGGATGTCGGGGTCGGGAACACTGAAGCTTTCTTT.

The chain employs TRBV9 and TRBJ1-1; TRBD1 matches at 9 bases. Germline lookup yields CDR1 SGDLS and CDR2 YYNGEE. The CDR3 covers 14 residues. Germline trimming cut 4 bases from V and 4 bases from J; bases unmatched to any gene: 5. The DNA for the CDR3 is TGTGCCAGCAGCCCCGGGGGACAGGGCACTGAAGCTTTCTTT. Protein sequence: CASSPGGQGTEAFF.

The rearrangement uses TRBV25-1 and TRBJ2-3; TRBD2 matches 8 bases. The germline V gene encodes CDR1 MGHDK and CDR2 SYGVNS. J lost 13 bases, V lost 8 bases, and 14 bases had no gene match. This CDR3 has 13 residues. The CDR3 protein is CASAGLDPHREYF. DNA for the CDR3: TGTGCCAGCGCGGGACTAGACCCACATCGGGAGTATTTT. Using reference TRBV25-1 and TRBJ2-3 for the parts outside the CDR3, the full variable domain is EADIYQTPRYLVIGTGKKITLECSQTMGHDKMYWYQQDPGMELHLIHYSYGVNSTEKGDLSSESTVSRIRTEHFPLTLESARPSHTSQYLCASAGLDPHREYFGPGTRLTVL.

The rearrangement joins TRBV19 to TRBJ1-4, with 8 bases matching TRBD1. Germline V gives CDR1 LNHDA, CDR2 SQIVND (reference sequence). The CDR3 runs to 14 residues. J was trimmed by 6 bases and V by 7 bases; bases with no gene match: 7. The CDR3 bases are TGTGCCAGTAAGGGGGTACAGGGGGATGAAAAACTGTTTTTT. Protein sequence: CASKGVQGDEKLFF.

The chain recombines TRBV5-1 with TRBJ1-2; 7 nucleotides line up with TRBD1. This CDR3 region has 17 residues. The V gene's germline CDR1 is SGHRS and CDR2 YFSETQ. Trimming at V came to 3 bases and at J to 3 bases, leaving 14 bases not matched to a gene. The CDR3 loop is CASSSALQGRGDYGYTF. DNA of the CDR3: TGCGCCAGCAGCTCGGCGCTACAGGGGAGAGGAGACTATGGCTACACCTTC.

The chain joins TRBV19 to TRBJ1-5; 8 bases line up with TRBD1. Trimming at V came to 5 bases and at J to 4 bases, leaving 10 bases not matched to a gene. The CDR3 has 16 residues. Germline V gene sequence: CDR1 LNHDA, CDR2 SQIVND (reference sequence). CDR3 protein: CASSGPGTGLNQPQHF. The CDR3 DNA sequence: TGTGCCAGTAGTGGTCCCGGGACAGGACTGAATCAGCCCCAGCATTTT. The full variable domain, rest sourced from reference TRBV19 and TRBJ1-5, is DGGITQSPKYLFRKEGQNVTLSCEQNLNHDAMYWYRQDPGQGLRLIYYSQIVNDFQKGDIAEGYSVSREKKESFPLTVTSAQKNPTAFYLCASSGPGTGLNQPQHFGDGTRLSIL.

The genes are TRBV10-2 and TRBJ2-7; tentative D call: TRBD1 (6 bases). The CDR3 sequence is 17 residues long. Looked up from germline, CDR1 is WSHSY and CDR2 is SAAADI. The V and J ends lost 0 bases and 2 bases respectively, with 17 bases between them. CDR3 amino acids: CASSESMSAGAPYEQYF. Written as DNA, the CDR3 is TGCGCCAGCAGTGAGTCGATGTCGGCAGGGGCCCCCTACGAGCAGTACTTC.

The CDR3 DNA follows: TGTGCCAGCAGTCCGCTCGCGACACACTCTGGAAACACCATATATTTT. It codes for CASSPLATHSGNTIYF. V is TRBV28 and J is TRBJ1-3; the D is unclear. This CDR3 has 16 amino acids. V was pared by 5 bases and J by 0 bases, with 14 bases between. The germline CDR1 and CDR2 sequences are MDHEN and SYDVKM. Using reference TRBV28 and TRBJ1-3 for the parts outside the CDR3, the full variable domain is DVKVTQSSRYLVKRTGEKVFLECVQDMDHENMFWYRQDPGLGLRLIYFSYDVKMKEKGDIPEGYSVSREKKERFSLILESASTNQTSMYLCASSPLATHSGNTIYFGEGSWLTVV.

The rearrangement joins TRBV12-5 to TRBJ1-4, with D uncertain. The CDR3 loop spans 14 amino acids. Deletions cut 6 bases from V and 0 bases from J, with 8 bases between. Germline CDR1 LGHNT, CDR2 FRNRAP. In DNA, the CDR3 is TGTGCTAGTGGCGAAGCAGCAACTAATGAAAAACTGTTTTTT. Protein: CASGEAATNEKLFF.

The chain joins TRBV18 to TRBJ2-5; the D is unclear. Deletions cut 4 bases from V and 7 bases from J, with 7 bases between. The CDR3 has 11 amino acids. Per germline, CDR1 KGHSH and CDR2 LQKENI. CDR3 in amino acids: CASSLKGTQYF. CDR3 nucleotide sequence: TGTGCCAGCTCACTAAAAGGGACCCAGTACTTC.

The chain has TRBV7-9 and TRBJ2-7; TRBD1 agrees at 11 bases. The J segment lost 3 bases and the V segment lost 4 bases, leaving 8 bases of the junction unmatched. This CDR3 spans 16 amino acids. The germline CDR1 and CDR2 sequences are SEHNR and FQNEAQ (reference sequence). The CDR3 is CASSSKPGQGGYEQYF. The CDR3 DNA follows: TGTGCCAGCAGCTCCAAACCGGGACAGGGGGGCTACGAGCAGTACTTC. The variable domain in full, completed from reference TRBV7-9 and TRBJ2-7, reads DTGVSQNPRHKITKRGQNVTFRCDPISEHNRLYWYRQTLGQGPEFLTYFQNEAQLEKSRLLSDRFSAERPKGSFSTLEIQRTEQGDSAMYLCASSSKPGQGGYEQYFGPGTRLTVT.

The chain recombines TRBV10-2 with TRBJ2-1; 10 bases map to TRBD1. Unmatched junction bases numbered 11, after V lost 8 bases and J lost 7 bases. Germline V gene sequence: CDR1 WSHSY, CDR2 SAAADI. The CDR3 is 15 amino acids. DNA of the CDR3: TGCGCCAGCTGGGAAACGGGACAGGGGACTAATGAGCAGTTCTTC. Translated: CASWETGQGTNEQFF.